This is a list of T cell receptor beta chains from one sample in a study of T-cell reconstitution after alpha-beta-depleted transplantation in children. TCRdb re-called the PCR reads with MiXCR, one entry per CDR3 protein. The repertoire holds about 600,000 distinct CDR3 sequences, with under 30% as singletons. Sequenced here: PBMCs, mostly from graft donor cells, sampled 360 days after TCRalphabeta/CD19-depleted stem cell transplant. These receptors were collected from a boy under two years old who had a stem cell transplant for acute myeloid leukemia, so the T cells may come from the graft donor. Both conserved end residues are part of each CDR3. Each record gives: CDR3 protein, CDR3 DNA, V gene, J gene, D gene, clone size. A D gene is named only where the DNA matches it firmly. The size entry is marked missing in some rows and otherwise reads once, few, many or a size class.

CASSYSGLAAGDGGGELFF,TGTGCCAGCAGTTACTCGGGACTAGCCGCGGGTGATGGGGGCGGGGAGCTGTTTTTT,TRBV6-5,TRBJ2-2,TRBD2,-
CATSRRGNTGELFF,TGTGCCACCAGCAGACGAGGGAACACCGGGGAGCTGTTTTTT,TRBV15,TRBJ2-2,-,-
CASSLGTSGYPNTGELFF,TGTGCCAGCAGCTTAGGGACTAGCGGGTACCCGAACACCGGGGAGCTGTTTTTT,TRBV11-2,TRBJ2-2,TRBD2,-
CASSQVTGTGTEKLFF,TGCGCCAGCAGCCAAGTGACAGGGACAGGGACCGAAAAACTGTTTTTT,TRBV4-1,TRBJ1-4,TRBD1,-
CASSQDRSLVYNEQFF,TGCGCCAGCAGCCAAGATCGAAGTCTAGTATACAATGAGCAGTTCTTC,TRBV4-3,TRBJ2-1,-,many
CSAPTSGVQETQYF,TGCAGTGCTCCGACTAGCGGGGTACAAGAGACCCAGTACTTC,TRBV20-1,TRBJ2-5,TRBD2,many
CASSLPRDRLDTEAFF,TGCGCCAGCAGCTTGCCCCGGGACAGACTAGACACTGAAGCTTTCTTT,TRBV5-1,TRBJ1-1,TRBD1,-
CSARGGGLEDFTGELFF,TGCAGTGCTAGAGGGGGCGGACTAGAAGATTTCACCGGGGAGCTGTTTTTT,TRBV20-1,TRBJ2-2,TRBD2,many
CASSQDELAGDSYNEQFF,TGCGCCAGCAGCCAAGATGAACTAGCGGGGGACTCCTACAATGAGCAGTTCTTC,TRBV4-1,TRBJ2-1,TRBD2,many
CASSVRAGSSTDTQYF,TGTGCCAGCAGCGTGAGGGCGGGGTCTAGCACAGATACGCAGTATTTT,TRBV9,TRBJ2-3,-,-
CASRPHNRGPYPNTEAFF,TGTGCCAGCAGGCCCCATAACAGGGGACCTTACCCGAACACTGAAGCTTTCTTT,TRBV6-2/TRBV6-3,TRBJ1-1,TRBD1,-
CAIKGTGTNTGELFF,TGTGCCATAAAAGGGACAGGGACGAACACCGGGGAGCTGTTTTTT,TRBV28,TRBJ2-2,TRBD1,-
CSAWGAVGELFF,TGCAGTGCTTGGGGGGCGGTCGGGGAGCTGTTTTTT,TRBV20-1,TRBJ2-2,-,many
CASRPTGTGGLGNEKLFF,TGTGCCAGCAGACCGACCGGGACAGGGGGACTCGGTAATGAAAAACTGTTTTTT,TRBV3-1,TRBJ1-4,TRBD1,once
CASRRTANQPQHF,TGCGCCAGCAGACGGACAGCTAATCAGCCCCAGCATTTT,TRBV5-1,TRBJ1-5,-,many
CASSFSRMGSNQPQHF,TGTGCCAGCAGCTTTTCCCGGATGGGAAGCAATCAGCCCCAGCATTTT,TRBV28,TRBJ1-5,-,-
CSARAGAGEKLFF,TGCAGTGCTAGAGCGGGGGCGGGGGAAAAACTGTTTTTT,TRBV20-1,TRBJ1-4,-,few
CSVDGLRLWPAADTQYF,TGCAGCGTTGACGGGCTGCGGCTCTGGCCGGCCGCAGATACGCAGTATTTT,TRBV29-1,TRBJ2-3,-,few
CSAGSPTDTQYF,TGCAGTGCGGGGTCCCCCACAGATACGCAGTATTTT,TRBV20-1,TRBJ2-3,-,many
CSVDPVGGATEAFF,TGCAGCGTCGACCCAGTAGGGGGGGCAACTGAAGCTTTCTTT,TRBV29-1,TRBJ1-1,-,-
CSAEGVGRGYGYTF,TGCAGTGCTGAAGGGGTCGGCCGCGGCTATGGCTACACCTTC,TRBV20-1,TRBJ1-2,-,few
CASSQPTRGLTYNEQFF,TGTGCCAGCAGTCAACCAACCAGGGGGCTAACGTACAATGAGCAGTTCTTC,TRBV28,TRBJ2-1,TRBD1,many
CASSLSSGSYNEQFF,TGTGCCAGCAGCTTAAGTTCAGGCTCCTACAATGAGCAGTTCTTC,TRBV7-2,TRBJ2-1,-,many
CAISERDTTQYF,TGTGCCATCAGTGAGCGGGATACCACCCAGTACTTC,TRBV10-3,TRBJ2-5,-,-
CSATGLATETQYF,TGCAGTGCTACGGGACTAGCGACAGAGACCCAGTACTTC,TRBV20-1,TRBJ2-5,TRBD2,many
CASSVSSGGFTDTQYF,TGTGCCAGCAGCGTATCTAGCGGGGGGTTCACAGATACGCAGTATTTT,TRBV9,TRBJ2-3,TRBD2,few
CSVALRTEAFF,TGCAGCGTTGCACTTCGCACTGAAGCTTTCTTT,TRBV29-1,TRBJ1-1,-,many
CSARGVSNQPQHF,TGCAGTGCTAGGGGAGTTAGCAATCAGCCCCAGCATTTT,TRBV20-1,TRBJ1-5,-,-
CASSYGPYPHTGGATDTQYF,TGTGCCAGCAGTTACGGCCCTTACCCTCATACCGGGGGCGCGACAGATACGCAGTATTTT,TRBV6-2/TRBV6-3,TRBJ2-3,-,-
CSARGATSGGFTDTQYF,TGCAGTGCTAGGGGAGCGACTAGCGGGGGGTTCACAGATACGCAGTATTTT,TRBV20-1,TRBJ2-3,TRBD2,few
CASSFGETDTQYF,TGCGCCAGCAGCTTTGGGGAAACAGATACGCAGTATTTT,TRBV5-1,TRBJ2-3,-,-
CSASRTGVADTQYF,TGCAGTGCTAGTCGGACAGGGGTGGCAGATACGCAGTATTTT,TRBV20-1,TRBJ2-3,TRBD1,few
CASSPGALDVRTQYF,TGCGCCAGCAGCCCGGGGGCGCTGGACGTCCGGACCCAGTACTTC,TRBV5-1,TRBJ2-5,-,few
CATSNRFTDTQYF,TGTGCCACCAGCAACAGGTTCACAGATACGCAGTATTTT,TRBV24-1,TRBJ2-3,-,-
CSAPPPGQLYTNTEAFF,TGCAGTGCCCCTCCCCCGGGCCAGCTTTACACTAACACTGAAGCTTTCTTT,TRBV20-1,TRBJ1-1,-,-
CASMSSPYGYTF,TGTGCCAGCATGTCGTCTCCCTATGGCTACACCTTC,TRBV12-3/TRBV12-4,TRBJ1-2,-,-
CSAGGRLAGLEQYF,TGCAGTGCTGGAGGACGCCTGGCGGGGCTCGAGCAGTACTTC,TRBV20-1,TRBJ2-7,-,few
CSASGYYGYTF,TGCAGTGCTAGCGGGTACTATGGCTACACCTTC,TRBV20-1,TRBJ1-2,-,-
CASSQDPGVGTEAFF,TGCGCCAGCAGCCAAGATCCGGGGGTAGGCACTGAAGCTTTCTTT,TRBV4-3,TRBJ1-1,-,few
CASSRTAQETQYF,TGCGCCAGCAGCCGGACAGCCCAAGAGACCCAGTACTTC,TRBV4-3,TRBJ2-5,-,many
CASSLRPPLF,TGTGCCAGCAGTTTAAGACCTCCTCTCTTT,TRBV12-3/TRBV12-4,TRBJ1-1,-,many
CASSPLARPYEQYF,TGTGCCAGCAGTCCCCTAGCGAGACCCTACGAGCAGTACTTC,TRBV12-3/TRBV12-4,TRBJ2-7,-,few
CSARGTSGGLGETQYF,TGCAGTGCTAGGGGCACCAGCGGGGGGCTTGGGGAGACCCAGTACTTC,TRBV20-1,TRBJ2-5,TRBD2,-
CASSLAFVPGETQYF,TGCGCCAGCAGCTTGGCTTTCGTCCCTGGGGAGACCCAGTACTTC,TRBV5-1,TRBJ2-5,-,-
CASSVSGGHQETQYF,TGTGCCAGCAGCGTTAGCGGGGGTCATCAAGAGACCCAGTACTTC,TRBV9,TRBJ2-5,TRBD2,-
CSVELRFNTEAFF,TGCAGCGTTGAACTACGGTTTAACACTGAAGCTTTCTTT,TRBV29-1,TRBJ1-1,-,-
CASCLGLGGILGGQETQYF,TGTGCCAGCTGTTTAGGTTTAGGGGGGATCCTCGGAGGCCAAGAGACCCAGTACTTC,TRBV12-3/TRBV12-4,TRBJ2-5,-,once
CASSFRFLGAFF,TGTGCCAGCAGTTTCCGTTTCCTAGGAGCTTTCTTT,TRBV12-3/TRBV12-4,TRBJ1-1,-,many
CASSLWRTSNEQFF,TGTGCCAGCAGTTTATGGCGGACGAGCAATGAGCAGTTCTTC,TRBV12-3/TRBV12-4,TRBJ2-1,-,many
CASLREPGNSPLHF,TGTGCCAGCCTCAGGGAGCCAGGGAATTCACCCCTCCACTTT,TRBV12-3/TRBV12-4,TRBJ1-6,-,-
CASSSRDREYNEQFF,TGTGCCAGCAGCTCCCGGGACAGGGAATACAATGAGCAGTTCTTC,TRBV11-3,TRBJ2-1,TRBD1,-
CSARWTGAGQPQHF,TGCAGTGCTAGGTGGACAGGGGCGGGTCAGCCCCAGCATTTT,TRBV20-1,TRBJ1-5,TRBD1,few
CASSLWQTYGYTF,TGTGCCAGCAGTTTGTGGCAGACCTATGGCTACACCTTC,TRBV12-3/TRBV12-4,TRBJ1-2,-,many
CAISESVQGSRSNTEAFF,TGTGCCATCAGTGAGTCGGTCCAGGGAAGTAGATCGAACACTGAAGCTTTCTTT,TRBV10-3,TRBJ1-1,-,-